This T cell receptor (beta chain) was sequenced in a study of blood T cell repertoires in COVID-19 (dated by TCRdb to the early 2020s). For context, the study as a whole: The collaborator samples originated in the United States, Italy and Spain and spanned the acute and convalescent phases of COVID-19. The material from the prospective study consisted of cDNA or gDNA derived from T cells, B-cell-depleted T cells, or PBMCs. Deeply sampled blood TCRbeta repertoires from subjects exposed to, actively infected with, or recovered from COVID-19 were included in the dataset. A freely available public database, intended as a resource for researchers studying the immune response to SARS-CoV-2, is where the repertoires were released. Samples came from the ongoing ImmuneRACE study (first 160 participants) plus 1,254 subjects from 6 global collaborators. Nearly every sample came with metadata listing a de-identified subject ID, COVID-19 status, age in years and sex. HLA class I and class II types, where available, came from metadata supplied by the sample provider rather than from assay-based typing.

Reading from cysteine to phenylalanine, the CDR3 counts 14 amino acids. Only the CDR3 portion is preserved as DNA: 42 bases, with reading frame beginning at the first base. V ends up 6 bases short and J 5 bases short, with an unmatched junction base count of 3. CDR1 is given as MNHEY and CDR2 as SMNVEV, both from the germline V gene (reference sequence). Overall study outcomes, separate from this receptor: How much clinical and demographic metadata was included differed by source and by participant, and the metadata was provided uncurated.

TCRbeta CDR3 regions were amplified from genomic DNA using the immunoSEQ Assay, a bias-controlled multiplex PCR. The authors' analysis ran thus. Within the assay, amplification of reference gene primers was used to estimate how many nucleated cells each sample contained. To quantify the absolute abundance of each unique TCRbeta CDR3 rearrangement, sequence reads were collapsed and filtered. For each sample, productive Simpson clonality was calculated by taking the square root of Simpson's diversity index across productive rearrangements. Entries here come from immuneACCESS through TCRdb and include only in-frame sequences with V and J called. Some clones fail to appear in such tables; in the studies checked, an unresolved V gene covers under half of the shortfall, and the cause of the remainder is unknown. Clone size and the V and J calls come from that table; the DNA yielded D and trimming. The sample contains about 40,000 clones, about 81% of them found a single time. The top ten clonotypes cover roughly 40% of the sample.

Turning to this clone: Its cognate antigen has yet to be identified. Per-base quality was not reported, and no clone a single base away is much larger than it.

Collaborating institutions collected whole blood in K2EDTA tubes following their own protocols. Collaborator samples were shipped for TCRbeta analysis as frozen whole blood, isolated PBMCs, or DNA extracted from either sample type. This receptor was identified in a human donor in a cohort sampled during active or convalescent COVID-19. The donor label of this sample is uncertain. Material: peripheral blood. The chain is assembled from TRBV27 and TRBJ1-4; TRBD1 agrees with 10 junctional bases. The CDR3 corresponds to CASRPTGGNEKLFF. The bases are TGTGCCAGCAGGCCGACAGGGGGCAATGAAAAACTGTTTTTT.